The entry below describes one T cell receptor (beta chain). The antigen is unknown. Data came from immunoSEQ multiplex PCR; TCRdb stores just in-frame clones and leaves some out. Among fewer than 140,000 clones listed, under 90% were seen once. The sample belongs to a study of T cell responses to AZD1222 COVID-19 vaccine. General observations from the study: No repertoire was sampled before or during the peak T cell response, only after it. Spike-specific TCRs gained breadth and depth after people received two AZD1222 doses.

Germline loops: CDR1 LGHDT, CDR2 YNNKEL (reference sequence). The CDR3 sequence is 14 residues long. V was trimmed by 4 bases and J by 3 bases, leaving 10 bases between them. The sequenced sample was peripheral blood, obtained on day 0 of AZD1222 vaccination. The sequence was obtained from an adult in good health. J is TRBJ1-3 and V is TRBV3-1 (or the pseudogene TRBV3-2); perhaps TRBD1 as D (5 bases). The CDR3 sequence is CASSPGTLGNTIYF. The CDR3 DNA sequence: TGTGCCAGCAGCCCCGGGACCCTTGGAAACACCATATATTTT.